This T cell receptor beta chain was identified in a study of post-analysis software for immune sequencing data. Whole-study context: Relapsing-remitting, secondary progressive and progressive-relapsing multiple sclerosis courses were included.

In this sample, this clonotype turned up a few times. Its antigen is unknown. Germline V gene lookup returns CDR1 MGHRA and CDR2 YSYEKL. CDR3 size: 16 residues. After removal of 3 bases from V and 9 bases from J, the junction contained 8 bases not matched to a gene. Study-wide results and limits: Controls showed lower frequencies than patients for five TRBV segments, and TRBV5-6, TRBV5-1 and TRBV20-1 were among these.

The authors incorporated unique molecular identifiers into the TCR beta cDNA libraries. The authors obtained roughly 0.5 million cDNA molecules from roughly 1.1 to 9.2 million T cells. TCRdb reprocessed the PCR reads via MiXCR and lists one record per CDR3 protein. This sample has some 890,000 distinct CDR3 sequences; around 50% occur once, and the top ten carry approximately 4.2%. The V gene is TRBV4-1, the J gene TRBJ2-1, with 13 bases aligning to TRBD2. The source material was blood. This TCR was sampled from a girl between 10 and 17 years old with multiple sclerosis. CDR3 sequence: CASSQALAGGPREQFF. For the CDR3, the DNA is TGCGCCAGCAGCCAGGCACTAGCGGGAGGGCCACGTGAGCAGTTCTTC.